This TCR beta chain was sequenced for a study of Ad26.COV2.S vaccination and SARS-CoV-2 variants. Findings and caveats of the study: Reported post-vaccination CD8+ and CD4+ T cell responses to spike showed substantial breadth. TCR breadth and depth estimates may have understated total T cell responses.

Profiled with immunoSEQ multiplex PCR; TCRdb holds only in-frame clones, not every one. The repertoire includes more than 40,000 clones, approximately 80% of them detected once, and roughly half sits in the top ten. Details on this clone: Its specificity is unknown.

With V trimmed by 1 base and J by 8 bases, 1 base remained unmatched. The V gene's germline CDR1 is KGHDR and CDR2 SFDVKD. CDR3 length equals 13 residues. The starting material was peripheral blood, obtained after recovery from COVID-19. The sequence derives from a human donor who had recovered from COVID-19. This chain connects TRBV24-1 to TRBJ1-2, with TRBD1 matching over 9 bases. CDR3 nucleotide sequence: TGTGCCACCAGTGATTTCGGACAGGGGGGCTACACCTTC. This translates into CATSDFGQGGYTF.